Shown below are 20 T cell receptor beta chains from a single sample sequenced in a study of blood T cell repertoires in COVID-19. Sequencing used immunoSEQ multiplex PCR; TCRdb keeps in-frame clones, though not all of them. The sample consists of roughly 42,000 clones, roughly 80% of them appearing once. Specimen: peripheral blood. These receptors all stem from a woman of 80 years or more with acute or convalescent COVID-19.

This clone was seen a few times. The V call is TRBV5-6, the J call TRBJ2-5; 15 bases match TRBD2. V dropped 4 bases and J dropped 5; count of bases not matched to a gene: 12. CDR1 SGHDT and CDR2 YYEEEE come from the germline V gene. The CDR3 extends over 18 amino acids. CDR3 sequence: CASSPRRTSGRAGETQYF. CDR3 nucleotides: TGTGCCAGCAGCCCCCGTCGGACTAGCGGGAGGGCTGGGGAGACCCAGTACTTC.

The J gene is TRBJ2-2, the V gene TRBV3-1 (or the pseudogene TRBV3-2); no clear D gene. V was pared by 4 bases and J by 3 bases, with 6 bases between. Germline CDR1 LGHDT, CDR2 YNNKEL (reference sequence). The CDR3 is 13 residues long. Here the CDR3 reads CASSRSDTGELFF. The CDR3 DNA is TGTGCCAGCAGCCGGAGTGACACCGGGGAGCTGTTTTTT.

The chain uses TRBV25-1 and TRBJ2-1; D is possibly TRBD2 (6 bases). The CDR3 length is 16 residues. Trimming removed 7 bases from V and 0 bases from J, with 16 bases in between. Germline CDR1 and CDR2: MGHDK and SYGVNS. CDR3 amino acids: CASTPAGGSSYNEQFF. The CDR3 bases are TGTGCCAGCACCCCCGCTGGAGGGAGCTCCTACAATGAGCAGTTCTTC. The full variable domain, rest sourced from reference TRBV25-1 and TRBJ2-1, is EADIYQTPRYLVIGTGKKITLECSQTMGHDKMYWYQQDPGMELHLIHYSYGVNSTEKGDLSSESTVSRIRTEHFPLTLESARPSHTSQYLCASTPAGGSSYNEQFFGPGTRLTVL.

The chain couples TRBV4-2 to TRBJ2-7; D might be TRBD2 (5 bases). The CDR3 runs to 15 residues. Germline-derived CDR1 and CDR2 are LGHNA and YNFKEQ. Deletions cut 0 bases from V and 1 base from J, with 10 bases between. CDR3 sequence: CASSQEPRGSYEQYF. The CDR3 DNA reads as TGTGCCAGCAGCCAAGAGCCCCGAGGGTCCTACGAGCAGTACTTC.

The gene calls are TRBV27 and TRBJ1-5; 7 bases agree with TRBD1. The trim removed 8 bases at V and 4 bases at J, leaving 8 bases unmatched. The CDR3 runs 14 residues. The germline V gene encodes CDR1 MNHEY and CDR2 SMNVEV (reference sequence). The DNA for the CDR3 is TGTGCCAGCGGAGACAGGGCTCCGAATCAGCCCCAGCATTTT. It yields the protein CASGDRAPNQPQHF.

The chain joins TRBV5-4 to TRBJ2-7, with TRBD1 identical over 7 bases. V lost 4 bases, J lost 3 bases, and 7 bases stayed unmatched. In germline, CDR1 is SGHNT, CDR2 YYREEE (reference sequence). The CDR3 length is 14 residues. The CDR3 bases are TGTGCCAGCAGCGGAAAACAGGGGTACTACGAGCAGTACTTC. As protein: CASSGKQGYYEQYF.

The chain carries TRBV19 and TRBJ2-3, with TRBD1 matching over 9 bases. Per the germline V gene, CDR1 is LNHDA and CDR2 is SQIVND (reference sequence). J was trimmed by 5 bases and V by 4 bases; bases with no gene match: 4. The CDR3 sequence is 14 residues long. The CDR3 coding sequence is TGTGCCAGTAGTAACCGACAGGGGGTAGATACGCAGTATTTT. This gives the protein CASSNRQGVDTQYF.

This chain links TRBV28 with TRBJ1-2, with 7 bases matching TRBD1. The CDR3 sequence is 14 residues long. J lost 2 bases, V lost 3 bases, and 3 bases had no gene match. Germline V CDR1 and CDR2: MDHEN, SYDVKM. The CDR3 protein is CASSLGTANYGYTF. The CDR3 nucleotides are TGTGCCAGCAGTTTGGGGACAGCGAACTATGGCTACACCTTC.

The V and J genes are TRBV7-9 and TRBJ2-2; TRBD2 agrees at 8 bases. Germline CDR1 reads SEHNR; CDR2 reads FQNEAQ (reference sequence). J lost 5 bases, V lost 1 base, and 6 bases had no gene match. The CDR3 spans 16 residues. CDR3 protein: CASSLVVPSGTGELFF. In DNA, the CDR3 is TGTGCCAGCAGCTTAGTGGTCCCTAGCGGGACCGGGGAGCTGTTTTTT.

V gene TRBV10-2 combines with J gene TRBJ2-7; D possibly corresponds to TRBD1 (5 bases). The V gene lost 11 bases and the J gene lost 4 bases, with 15 bases spanning the gap. Per germline, CDR1 WSHSY and CDR2 SAAADI. This CDR3 is built from 12 residues. In DNA form, the CDR3 reads TGCGCCGCCGGTGGGGCCGTTTACGAGCAGTACTTC. Protein product: CAAGGAVYEQYF.

The chain recombines TRBV24-1 with TRBJ2-1; 13 bases line up with TRBD2. Germline CDR1 KGHDR, CDR2 SFDVKD. The CDR3 sequence is 17 residues long. V gave up 2 bases and J gave up 9 bases; unmatched junction bases: 9. The CDR3 loop reads CATSDSGLAGVWGEQFF. Written as DNA, the CDR3 is TGTGCCACCAGTGATTCCGGACTAGCGGGAGTATGGGGTGAGCAGTTCTTC.

In this sample, this clone turned up once. The V and J genes are TRBV2 and TRBJ1-1; D remains unclear. Per the germline V gene, CDR1 is SNHLY and CDR2 is FYNNEI. CDR3 size: 11 residues. V lost 7 bases and J lost 8, with 11 bases in between. The CDR3 nucleotides read TGTGCCAGCAAGGCGGCCATAGAAGCTTTCTTT. It codes for CASKAAIEAFF.

The genes are TRBV6-5 and TRBJ2-7, with a tentative D call TRBD2 (5 bases). This CDR3 comprises 13 residues. V shed 10 bases and J shed 0 bases, with 13 bases lying between them. Germline V CDR1 and CDR2: MNHEY, SVGAGI. The CDR3 spells CAILLGNSYEQYF. For the CDR3, the DNA is TGTGCCATCCTACTAGGAAACTCCTACGAGCAGTACTTC.

This clone has just one count. The V call is TRBV28, the J call TRBJ1-4; 9 bases are a match to TRBD1. Germline CDR1 MDHEN, CDR2 SYDVKM. V shed 8 bases, J shed 5 bases, and the junction held 9 bases outside the gene matches. This CDR3 is built from 15 residues. CDR3 amino acids: CASGVPGQGNEKLFF. The CDR3 coding sequence is TGTGCCAGCGGTGTGCCGGGACAGGGAAATGAAAAACTGTTTTTT. The variable domain in full, completed from reference TRBV28 and TRBJ1-4, reads DVKVTQSSRYLVKRTGEKVFLECVQDMDHENMFWYRQDPGLGLRLIYFSYDVKMKEKGDIPEGYSVSREKKERFSLILESASTNQTSMYLCASGVPGQGNEKLFFGSGTQLSVL.

The chain recombines TRBV5-5 with TRBJ1-6; D perhaps matches TRBD1 (5 bases). V lost 4 bases and J 4 bases, leaving 12 bases between the germline ends. This CDR3 has 15 residues. The germline V gene encodes CDR1 SGHKS and CDR2 YYEKEE (reference sequence). The CDR3 protein is CASSDLTEYNSPLHF. The CDR3 coding sequence is TGTGCCAGCAGCGACCTGACAGAATATAATTCACCCCTCCACTTT.

This clone was observed a handful of times. The genes are TRBV12-3 or TRBV12-4 and TRBJ1-1, with unresolved D. There are 13 residues in the CDR3. The V end lost 2 bases, the J end lost 1 base, and 5 bases lay between the germline ends. Here the CDR3 DNA reads TGTGCCAGCAGTTTAAAGAGGAACACTGAAGCTTTCTTT. Translating gives CASSLKRNTEAFF.

J is TRBJ1-2 and V is TRBV7-2; 8 bases are a match to TRBD1. Germline trimming cut 1 base from V and 8 bases from J; bases unmatched to any gene: 6. Germline CDR1 SGHTA, CDR2 FQGNSA. The CDR3 is made up of 14 amino acids. CDR3 sequence reads: CASSLGQGAGGYTF. DNA of the CDR3: TGTGCCAGCAGCTTAGGGCAGGGGGCGGGAGGCTACACCTTC. The full variable domain, with the rest looked up from reference TRBV7-2 and TRBJ1-2, is GAGVSQSPSNKVTEKGKDVELRCDPISGHTALYWYRQSLGQGLEFLIYFQGNSAPDKSGLPSDRFSAERTGGSVSTLTIQRTQQEDSAVYLCASSLGQGAGGYTFGSGTRLTVV.

V and J are TRBV7-2 and TRBJ2-5, with TRBD1 as a possible D gene (6 bases). The CDR3 runs 16 residues. The germline gives CDR1 SGHTA, CDR2 FQGNSA. V lost 8 bases and J 5 bases, leaving 24 bases between the germline ends. Here the CDR3 reads CASLGRAGALGETQYF. The DNA for the CDR3 is TGTGCCAGCCTCGGGCGGGCAGGGGCTTTAGGGGAGACCCAGTACTTC.

This clone appeared a few times. The V gene is TRBV7-2, the J gene TRBJ1-2; TRBD1 matches 8 bases. Germline trimming cut 5 bases from V and 0 bases from J; bases unmatched to any gene: 11. CDR1 and CDR2 (germline): SGHTA, FQGNSA. This CDR3 spans 17 amino acids. CDR3 DNA: TGTGCCAGCAGCCCCCGGACAGGGACTTCAACTAACTATGGCTACACCTTC. Amino acids: CASSPRTGTSTNYGYTF.

A few counts support this clone. The chain carries TRBV2 and TRBJ2-3; 13 positions agree with TRBD2. Germline CDR1 reads SNHLY; CDR2 reads FYNNEI. This CDR3 contains 15 residues. J lost 4 bases, V lost 7 bases, and 5 bases had no gene match. The CDR3 region is CASNPTSGRSDTQYF. For the CDR3, the DNA is TGTGCCAGCAACCCGACTAGCGGGAGGTCAGATACGCAGTATTTT.